Listed below are T cell receptor beta chains from one sample, sequenced in a study of OX40 agonist ivuxolimab in advanced cancers. Method: immunoSEQ multiplex PCR; TCRdb's copy keeps in-frame clones and lacks some. The sample holds tens of thousands of clones, over 70% seen once. The specimen comprised CD4+ or CD8+ T cells sorted from blood, sampled in a trial of the OX40 agonist ivuxolimab. All receptors come from an adult with an advanced solid tumor such as melanoma, head and neck, liver or kidney cancer. CDR3s include the opening cysteine and the closing phenylalanine or tryptophan. A D gene is named only where the DNA matches it firmly. Clone size, where shown, is once, few, many, or a class for clones that have expanded.

V gene: TRBV5-1; D gene: NA; clone size: NA; J gene: TRBJ1-2; CDR3 DNA: TGCGCCAGCAGCTTGGCACAGGGAGGCTATGGCTACACCTTC; CDR3 protein: CASSLAQGGYGYTF
V gene: TRBV4-2; D gene: TRBD1; clone size: NA; J gene: TRBJ1-2; CDR3 DNA: TGTGCCAGCAACCGACAGGGGTCGTATATCTACACCTTC; CDR3 protein: CASNRQGSYIYTF
V gene: TRBV7-3; D gene: TRBD1; clone size: NA; J gene: TRBJ1-3; CDR3 DNA: TGTGCCAGCAGCTTAGGAGGGGGCGTTGGAAACACCATATATTTT; CDR3 protein: CASSLGGGVGNTIYF
V gene: TRBV11-2; D gene: NA; clone size: NA; J gene: TRBJ2-3; CDR3 DNA: TGTGCCAGCAGCTTAGTTGCACAGGTTACGCAGTATTTT; CDR3 protein: CASSLVAQVTQYF
V gene: TRBV5-5; D gene: TRBD1; clone size: few; J gene: TRBJ1-6; CDR3 DNA: TGTGCCAGTGGGACAGCTAATTCACCCCTCCACTTT; CDR3 protein: CASGTANSPLHF
V gene: TRBV5-5; D gene: NA; clone size: NA; J gene: TRBJ1-1; CDR3 DNA: TGTGCCAGCAGTCTTGACAGCGTCACTGAAGCTTTCTTT; CDR3 protein: CASSLDSVTEAFF
V gene: TRBV7-9; D gene: NA; clone size: NA; J gene: TRBJ2-6; CDR3 DNA: TGTGCCAGCCCTAGAGGAAGGGCGGACTCTGGGGCCAACGTCCTGACTTTC; CDR3 protein: CASPRGRADSGANVLTF
V gene: TRBV2; D gene: TRBD1; clone size: NA; J gene: TRBJ1-5; CDR3 DNA: TGTGCCAGCAGATTACCGGGACAGAGGAATCAGCCCCAGCATTTT; CDR3 protein: CASRLPGQRNQPQHF
V gene: TRBV7-9; D gene: TRBD1; clone size: few; J gene: TRBJ1-1; CDR3 DNA: TGTGCCAGCAGCTTAGGGGACAGGGCGGCCACTGAAGCTTTCTTT; CDR3 protein: CASSLGDRAATEAFF
V gene: TRBV2; D gene: TRBD1; clone size: NA; J gene: TRBJ2-3; CDR3 DNA: TGTGCCACCACCCAGGACAGGAGCACAGATACGCAGTATTTT; CDR3 protein: CATTQDRSTDTQYF
V gene: TRBV4-2; D gene: NA; clone size: NA; J gene: TRBJ1-3; CDR3 DNA: TGTGCCAGCAGCCAAGAGTCTCACGGAAACTCTGGAAACACCATATATTTT; CDR3 protein: CASSQESHGNSGNTIYF
V gene: TRBV5-4; D gene: NA; clone size: NA; J gene: TRBJ2-7; CDR3 DNA: TGTGCCAGCAGCGCTGCGGGGGCTGAAGAGCAGTACTTC; CDR3 protein: CASSAAGAEEQYF
V gene: TRBV4-1; D gene: NA; clone size: NA; J gene: TRBJ2-5; CDR3 DNA: TGCGCCAGCAGCGGTCTCCGGGGGGCCATTGGAGAGACCCAGTACTTC; CDR3 protein: CASSGLRGAIGETQYF
V gene: TRBV27; D gene: NA; clone size: NA; J gene: TRBJ2-2; CDR3 DNA: TGTGCCAGCAGTGCGACACCAACCGGGGAGCTGTTTTTT; CDR3 protein: CASSATPTGELFF
V gene: TRBV7-6; D gene: NA; clone size: NA; J gene: TRBJ2-3; CDR3 DNA: TGTGCCAGCAGCTTAGCTGGGGCTAGCACAGATACGCAGTATTTT; CDR3 protein: CASSLAGASTDTQYF
V gene: TRBV4-2; D gene: NA; clone size: NA; J gene: TRBJ2-3; CDR3 DNA: TGTGCCAGCAGCCAAGATTGGTCGTTCGGGACAGATACGCAGTATTTT; CDR3 protein: CASSQDWSFGTDTQYF
V gene: TRBV30; D gene: NA; clone size: NA; J gene: TRBJ2-2; CDR3 DNA: TGTGCCTGGACGGGTGGGACCGGGAACACCGGGGAGCTGTTTTTT; CDR3 protein: CAWTGGTGNTGELFF